This TCR beta chain was sequenced during a study of PD-L1 blockade in urothelial cancer. Study at large: Before enrollment, 0 to 3 chemotherapy regimens had been given to patients. T cells were recovered from blood samples at a median of approximately 150,000.

Between the trimmed V and J ends, which lost 1 base and 2 bases, there was a span of 6 bases. CDR3 length: 14 amino acids. Germline V gene lookup returns CDR1 SGHRS and CDR2 YFSETQ. Sample time point: peripheral blood 6 weeks after treatment start. Spike-ins of synthetic TCR analog templates went into each PCR. Method: immunoSEQ multiplex PCR; TCRdb's copy keeps in-frame clones and lacks some. Of over 100,000 clones in the sample, 80% to 95% were seen once. V and J are TRBV5-1 and TRBJ1-4, with a tentative D call TRBD1 (6 bases). The origin of this receptor is a man aged 55 to 70 with urothelial cancer. Sequenced material: PBMCs, taken around atezolizumab (anti-PD-L1) treatment. CDR3 sequence (DNA): TGCGCCAGCAGCTTGCAGGGGACTAATGAAAAACTGTTTTTT. Its translation is CASSLQGTNEKLFF.